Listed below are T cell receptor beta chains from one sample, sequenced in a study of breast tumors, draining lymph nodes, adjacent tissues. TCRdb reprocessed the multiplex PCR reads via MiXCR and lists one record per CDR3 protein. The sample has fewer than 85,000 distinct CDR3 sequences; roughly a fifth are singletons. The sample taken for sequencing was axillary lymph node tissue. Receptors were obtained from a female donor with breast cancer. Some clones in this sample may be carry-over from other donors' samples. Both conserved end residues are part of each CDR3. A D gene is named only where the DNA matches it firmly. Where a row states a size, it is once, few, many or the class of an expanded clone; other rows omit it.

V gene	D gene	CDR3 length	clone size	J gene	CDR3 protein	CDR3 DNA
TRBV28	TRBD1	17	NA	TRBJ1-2	CASSLLGNRGYNYGYTF	TGTGCCAGCAGTTTATTGGGTAACAGGGGGTACAACTATGGCTACACCTTC
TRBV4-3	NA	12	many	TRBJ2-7	CASSQGRSEQYF	TGCGCCAGCAGCCAAGGTAGGAGCGAGCAGTACTTC
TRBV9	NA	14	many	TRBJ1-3	CASSVDTSGNTIYF	TGTGCCAGCAGCGTAGATACCTCTGGAAACACCATATATTTT
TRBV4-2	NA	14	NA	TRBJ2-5	CASSQESGAEAQYF	TGTGCCAGCAGCCAAGAATCGGGGGCAGAGGCCCAGTACTTC
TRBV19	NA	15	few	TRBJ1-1	CASSIFGAGNTEAFF	TGTGCCAGTAGTATTTTCGGGGCAGGGAACACTGAAGCTTTCTTT
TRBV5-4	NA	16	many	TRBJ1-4	CASSWGGERANEKLFF	TGTGCCAGCAGCTGGGGGGGGGAGAGGGCTAATGAAAAACTGTTTTTT
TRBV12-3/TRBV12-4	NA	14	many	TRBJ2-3	CASSRLDFTDTQYF	TGTGCCAGCAGTCGACTAGATTTCACAGATACGCAGTATTTT
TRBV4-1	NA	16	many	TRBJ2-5	CASSPLQPEAQETQYF	TGCGCCAGCAGCCCCCTTCAGCCGGAGGCCCAAGAGACCCAGTACTTC
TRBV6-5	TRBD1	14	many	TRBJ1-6	CASSQQGAGSPLHF	TGTGCCAGCAGCCAACAGGGGGCGGGGTCACCCCTCCACTTT
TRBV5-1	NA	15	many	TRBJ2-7	CASSPRARSSYEQYF	TGCGCCAGCAGCCCTAGGGCAAGGAGCTCCTACGAGCAGTACTTC
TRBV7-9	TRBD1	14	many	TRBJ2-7	CASSRGQGLGEQYF	TGTGCCAGCAGCAGGGGACAGGGACTCGGCGAGCAGTACTTC
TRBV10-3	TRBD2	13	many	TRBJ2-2	CAISGKRESQLFF	TGTGCCATCAGTGGAAAGCGGGAGTCCCAGCTGTTTTTT
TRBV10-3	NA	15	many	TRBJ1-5	CAISESGNGNQPQHF	TGTGCCATCAGTGAGTCAGGAAACGGCAATCAGCCCCAGCATTTT
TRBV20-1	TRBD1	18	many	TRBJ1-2	CSARSGQGLRVANYGYTF	TGCAGTGCTAGAAGCGGACAGGGACTGCGAGTAGCTAACTATGGCTACACCTTC
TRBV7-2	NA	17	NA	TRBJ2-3	CASSLEGTGQATDTQYF	TGTGCCAGCAGCTTAGAAGGGACGGGCCAGGCCACAGATACGCAGTATTTT
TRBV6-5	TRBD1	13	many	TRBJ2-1	CASSSVYRGEQFF	TGTGCCAGCAGTTCCGTCTACAGGGGTGAGCAGTTCTTC
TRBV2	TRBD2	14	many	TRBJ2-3	CASSATSGRNTQYF	TGTGCCAGCAGTGCGACTAGCGGGAGGAATACGCAGTATTTT
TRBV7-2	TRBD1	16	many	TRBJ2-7	CASSLYWTGDRVEQYF	TGTGCCAGCAGCTTGTATTGGACAGGGGACCGGGTCGAGCAGTACTTC